This TCR beta chain was captured by sequencing in a study of immune evolution from preneoplasia to lung adenocarcinoma. Study results and limitations: Top clone share appeared to fall from AAH through AIS, MIA, adenocarcinoma.

Sequenced by immunoSEQ multiplex PCR; TCRdb stores in-frame clones only, minus some. Of about 5,500 clones in the sample, over 65% were seen once. Patient tissue came from resections in Japan or China, 2014–2017. Germline CDR1 is MNHNS and CDR2 is SASEGT. The CDR3 covers 15 residues. V lost 3 bases and J lost 6, with 16 bases in between. This clone appeared once. What it binds is not known. The genes are TRBV6-1 and TRBJ2-3; perhaps TRBD2 as D (6 bases). Sequenced: FFPE adjacent normal lung tissue. The receptor comes from an older person with lung adenocarcinoma. CDR3 residues: CASSEWGVPGDTQYF. CDR3 coding DNA: TGTGCCAGCAGTGAGTGGGGGGTCCCGGGTGATACGCAGTATTTT.